This T cell receptor (beta chain) was recovered during a study of blood T cell repertoires in COVID-19. At the level of the study: Acute-phase and convalescent COVID-19 samples originated in the United States, Italy and Spain. PBMCs, B-cell-depleted T cells, or T cells were the source of the cDNA or gDNA that made up the material.

V was shortened by 6 bases and J by 2 bases, with 11 bases between the two germline ends. Germline values: CDR1 MNHEY, CDR2 SVGAGI. The CDR3 extends over 14 amino acids. Source study methods: Nucleated cell number was recorded as an estimate derived from reference gene primer amplification. Here immunoSEQ multiplex PCR was the method, and the copy in TCRdb shows in-frame clones only, minus some. That table is the source of V, J and clone size, and D and trimming were worked out from the DNA. The sample includes a few hundred thousand clones, about 87% of them seen just once. The V call is TRBV6-5, the J call TRBJ1-5; weak D call: TRBD1 (5 bases). The clonotype comes from a man aged 60-69 years who had recovered from COVID-19. The sequenced sample was peripheral blood. In DNA, the CDR3 is TGTGCCAGCAGCAACGGGGGAGGCAATCAGCCCCAGCATTTT. Translating gives CASSNGGGNQPQHF.